Listed below are T cell receptor beta chains from one sample, sequenced in a study of cytomegalovirus exposure and HLA in healthy donors. Data came from immunoSEQ multiplex PCR; TCRdb stores just in-frame clones and leaves some out. The table records some 140,000 clones, about 66% of them present only once. Material: PBMCs. The receptors originated from a human donor in good health. CDR3s include the opening cysteine and the closing phenylalanine or tryptophan.

TRBV7-2	TRBJ2-5	CASGLARPLRGGSIRETQYF
TRBV28	TRBJ1-4	CASSLPMGGGNEKLFF
TRBV5-1	TRBJ2-1	CASSLEGGPRVNEQFF
TRBV5-8	TRBJ2-7	CASSRTGGAYEQYF
TRBV6-5	TRBJ2-7	CASSPRQGLEQYF
TRBV5-5	TRBJ1-4	CASSLSRDRGFNEKLFF
TRBV28	TRBJ2-3	CASSLVDIPSTDTQYF
TRBV7-2	TRBJ2-5	CASSPLTGQETQYF
TRBV6-1	TRBJ2-7	CASRPGQGSLYEQYF
TRBV5-1	TRBJ2-3	CASTAGRAGVTDTQYF
TRBV9	TRBJ2-7	CASSAGTGQSSYEQYF
TRBV27	TRBJ1-5	CASSPTGFNQPQHF
TRBV19	TRBJ2-7	CASSIVPGGASYEQYF
TRBV14	TRBJ2-7	CASSQGTYEQYF
TRBV19	TRBJ2-7	CASSRPAGGLAGGLPYEQYF
TRBV5-1	TRBJ1-5	CASSAQGGQPQHF
TRBV7-9	TRBJ2-7	CASSGRDSYEQYF
TRBV25-1	TRBJ2-2	CASSQTGTLTGELFF
TRBV4-1	TRBJ1-3	CASSQVSVSGNTIYF
TRBV18	TRBJ1-2	CASSPRAGDLYGYTF
TRBV4-1	TRBJ2-5	CASSQVAETQYF
TRBV6-1	TRBJ2-7	CASSEALSGPYEQYF
TRBV19	TRBJ2-3	CASSIDGRGLAGTDTQYF
TRBV5-5	TRBJ1-1	CASSFMTGTNTEAFF
TRBV5-8	TRBJ2-5	CASRLLGVETQYF
TRBV25-1	TRBJ1-1	CAGSEFDGVGINTEAFF
TRBV4-1	TRBJ2-1	CASSLGTSGRLNEQFF
TRBV5-4	TRBJ2-7	CASSSSGTGTYVQYF
TRBV27	TRBJ2-1	CASRGLADASSYNEQFF
TRBV11-2	TRBJ2-1	CASSLDEGAYNEQFF
TRBV28	TRBJ2-7	CASSPPGRELEQYF
TRBV2	TRBJ2-5	CASSEGSASGRAWETQYF
TRBV18	TRBJ2-1	CASSPPGSGTYNEQFF
TRBV6-5	TRBJ2-3	CASSPGGGPDTQYF
TRBV4-1	TRBJ2-1	CASSQDAAGGPGEQFF
TRBV6-1	TRBJ2-1	CASSPGTGHNEQFF
TRBV29-1	TRBJ2-7	CSVRTSDHEQYF
TRBV7-9	TRBJ2-5	CASSLGLAGGGGQETQYF
TRBV7-9	TRBJ2-7	CASSSRGGPGGGHEQYF
TRBV4-1	TRBJ1-3	CASSRGGVIGTGNTIYF
TRBV5-4	TRBJ2-3	CASSPQGSTDTQYF
TRBV19	TRBJ1-5	CASTPGGPYSNQPQHF
TRBV27	TRBJ2-3	CASSPGAGGADTQYF
TRBV5-8	TRBJ1-5	CASKSRGGQPQHF
TRBV27	TRBJ1-6	CASSVGQYNSPLHF
TRBV28	TRBJ2-3	CASSLVQGSPTDTQYF
TRBV7-2	TRBJ2-2	CASSLAPAGETGELFF
TRBV4-1	TRBJ2-7	CASSRATSGAEQYF
TRBV18	TRBJ2-4	CASSPRTGTNIQYF
TRBV18	TRBJ2-7	CASSPPQGQASYEQYF
TRBV7-7	TRBJ2-1	CASSLDPGTNNEQFF
TRBV5-1	TRBJ1-1	CASSPGFMNTEAFF
TRBV28	TRBJ2-2	CASRPRGAANTGELFF
TRBV4-1	TRBJ2-1	CASSGGGGSSGRDYNEQFF
TRBV18	TRBJ2-7	CASSPNFYSLSSGVHEQYF
TRBV7-9	TRBJ1-2	CASSLARGPYGYTF
TRBV7-2	TRBJ2-7	CASSLTGTTSYEQYF
TRBV13	TRBJ2-3	CASSDLERGGDTQYF
TRBV2	TRBJ2-2	CASSRTPGNGELFF
TRBV6-6	TRBJ2-5	CASSGQAGGWETQYF